The clone carrying this T cell receptor beta chain was seen at least ten times. Antigen unknown. General study findings and limits: In terms of TCR gene usage, tumor memory CD4+ T cells clustered together with blood and lymph node memory CD4+ cells, as well as with lymph node naive CD4+ cells.

TCRdb recomputed calls from the multiplex PCR reads with MiXCR, one row per CDR3 protein. The sample shows just under 2,500 distinct CDR3 sequences, more than 2% of them seen only once. Tregs were sorted as CD4+CD25+CD127-/low cells. The specimen sequenced was tumor-infiltrating Tregs sorted from the breast tumor. This clonotype was obtained from a female donor with breast cancer.

CDR3 DNA sequence: TGTGCCAGCAGTCTATTCGGTGATGGCTACACCTTC. This sequence encodes CASSLFGDGYTF. This rearrangement joins TRBV12-3 or TRBV12-4 to TRBJ1-2; no clear D gene. Trimming removed 5 bases at V and 6 bases at J, with 10 bases between. This CDR3 spans 12 amino acids.